These 17 T cell receptor beta chains share one sample of origin, sequenced in a study of T cell responses to AZD1222 COVID-19 vaccine. Libraries were prepared by immunoSEQ multiplex PCR; TCRdb keeps only in-frame clonotypes and omits some of them. The repertoire holds roughly 35,000 clones, less than 90% seen once, with 6.8% in the top ten. The sample in question was peripheral blood, obtained on day 0 of AZD1222 vaccination. The receptor source for this set is an adult in good health.

This chain uses TRBV29-1 with TRBJ1-1; 8 bases fit TRBD1. The CDR3 totals 13 residues. V trimming: 6 bases; J trimming: 0 bases; junction bases outside the gene matches: 3. Germline V gene lookup returns CDR1 SQVTM and CDR2 ANQGSEA. CDR3: CSVNRGVNTEAFF. In nucleotides, the CDR3 is TGCAGCGTGAACAGGGGGGTGAACACTGAAGCTTTCTTT.

This CDR3 is CASSYGGELFF. As DNA, the CDR3 is TGTGCCAGCAGCTACGGCGGGGAGCTGTTTTTT. The chain has TRBV7-9 and TRBJ2-2; D gene uncertain. Germline CDR1 reads SEHNR; CDR2 reads FQNEAQ (reference sequence). The CDR3 runs to 11 residues. Trimming left V 4 bases short and J 7 bases short, with 4 bases between.

The sample holds one count of this clone. V and J are TRBV25-1 and TRBJ1-1; D is uncertain. CDR1 and CDR2 from the germline V gene are MGHDK and SYGVNS. V was clipped by 5 bases and J by 0 bases, with 7 bases between them. The CDR3 runs 13 residues. The DNA of the CDR3 is TGTGCCAGCAGTTTACAGCTGAACACTGAAGCTTTCTTT. Its protein is CASSLQLNTEAFF.

The chain has TRBV6-5 and TRBJ1-2; 7 nucleotides align to TRBD1. This CDR3 is built from 14 residues. Losses at the gene ends were 7 bases for V and 4 bases for J; bases not matched to a gene: 9. The germline CDR1 and CDR2 sequences are MNHEY and SVGAGI. CDR3 region: CASTPGQATYGYTF. DNA of the CDR3: TGTGCCAGCACCCCTGGACAGGCTACCTATGGCTACACCTTC.

The chain employs TRBV19 and TRBJ1-1; the match to TRBD1 covers 8 bases. The CDR3 has 17 amino acids. Trimming removed 9 bases from V and 0 bases from J; junction bases left unmatched: 15. Germline V gene lookup returns CDR1 LNHDA and CDR2 SQIVND (reference sequence). CDR3: CASSMGRTGSMNTEAFF. The CDR3 nucleotides read TGTGCCAGCTCAATGGGCCGGACAGGGAGCATGAACACTGAAGCTTTCTTT.

The rearrangement links TRBV5-1 to TRBJ2-3; 7 bases are a match to TRBD1. This CDR3 is built from 15 residues. Looked up from germline, CDR1 is SGHRS and CDR2 is YFSETQ. Trimming cost V 7 bases and J 6 bases; bases outside gene matches: 14. CDR3 protein: CASGPTGKRADTQYF. In DNA, the CDR3 is TGCGCCAGCGGTCCGACAGGGAAGAGGGCGGATACGCAGTATTTT.

This clone was seen only a few times. The genes are TRBV5-1 and TRBJ1-2; D is unresolved. Germline CDR1 and CDR2: SGHRS and YFSETQ. Trimming cost V 0 bases and J 0 bases, with 15 bases left between them. This CDR3 is 17 amino acids long. CDR3 sequence reads: CASSLDGDIEANYGYTF. CDR3 sequence (DNA): TGCGCCAGCAGCTTGGATGGCGACATAGAAGCTAACTATGGCTACACCTTC.

This sequence joins TRBV16 and TRBJ1-1; 7 bases are shared with TRBD1. V was pared by 2 bases and J by 6 bases, with 6 bases of the junction left unmatched. Germline values: CDR1 KGHSY, CDR2 FQNENV. This CDR3 has 14 residues. The CDR3 spells CASSQTTGTAEAFF. In nucleotides, the CDR3 is TGTGCCAGCAGCCAAACGACAGGGACCGCTGAAGCTTTCTTT.

The V gene is TRBV27, the J gene TRBJ1-6; no clear D gene. V lost 3 bases to trimming and J lost 8 bases, with 8 bases between them. This CDR3 spans 13 amino acids. CDR1 is MNHEY and CDR2 is SMNVEV in the germline V gene (reference sequence). The CDR3 DNA reads as TGTGCCAGCAGTTTGTACAGTTATTCACCCCTCCACTTT. Translating it yields CASSLYSYSPLHF.

This sequence joins TRBV28 and TRBJ2-3; the match to TRBD2 covers 10 bases. The CDR3 spans 16 residues. The germline gives CDR1 MDHEN, CDR2 SYDVKM. J lost 1 base, V lost 2 bases, and 3 bases had no gene match. This chain's CDR3 is CASSLQRGGGTDTQYF. CDR3 sequence (DNA): TGTGCCAGCAGTTTACAGCGGGGGGGAGGCACAGATACGCAGTATTTT. The full variable domain, rest sourced from reference TRBV28 and TRBJ2-3, is DVKVTQSSRYLVKRTGEKVFLECVQDMDHENMFWYRQDPGLGLRLIYFSYDVKMKEKGDIPEGYSVSREKKERFSLILESASTNQTSMYLCASSLQRGGGTDTQYFGPGTRLTVL.

CDR3: CASSHNRGEETQYF. The CDR3 coding sequence is TGTGCCAGCAGCCATAATCGGGGGGAAGAGACCCAGTACTTC. The V call is TRBV3-1 (or the pseudogene TRBV3-2), the J call TRBJ2-5; 7 nucleotides line up with TRBD2. Germline V CDR1 and CDR2: LGHDT, YNNKEL (reference sequence). The length of the CDR3 is 14 residues. V lost 3 bases, J lost 3 bases, and 4 bases stayed unmatched.

V is TRBV10-3 and J is TRBJ2-2, with D perhaps matching TRBD1 (7 bases). The V gene's germline CDR1 is ENHRY and CDR2 SYGVKD. This CDR3 contains 19 residues. The ends were cut back, 0 bases at V and 5 bases at J, with 22 bases in the middle. CDR3: CAISESFLRDSLLTGELFF. The CDR3 region has the DNA TGTGCCATCAGTGAGTCTTTCTTGCGGGACAGCCTGCTTACCGGGGAGCTGTTTTTT.

The chain joins TRBV4-1 to TRBJ2-5; 10 nucleotides align to TRBD2. V was pared by 4 bases and J by 4 bases, with 15 bases of the junction left unmatched. The CDR3 contains 18 residues. Germline CDR1 and CDR2: MGHRA and YSYEKL. In DNA form, the CDR3 reads TGCGCCAGCAGCCTTGTCCCTAGCGGGAGAGGGTCAGGAGAGACCCAGTACTTC. This translates into CASSLVPSGRGSGETQYF.

This chain links TRBV19 with TRBJ1-1; D unclear. The CDR3 has 14 amino acids. The V gene lost 4 bases and the J gene lost 4 bases, with 13 bases spanning the gap. CDR1 and CDR2 from the germline V gene are LNHDA and SQIVND (reference sequence). CDR3 bases: TGTGCCAGTAGTACACAAGCGGCAGGCACTGAAGCTTTCTTT. Its translation is CASSTQAAGTEAFF.

V is TRBV9 and J is TRBJ1-3, with D uncertain. The germline V gene encodes CDR1 SGDLS and CDR2 YYNGEE. The CDR3 is 15 residues long. Trimming left V 0 bases short and J 0 bases short, with 7 bases between. CDR3 sequence reads: CASSVGGSSGNTIYF. CDR3 coding DNA: TGTGCCAGCAGCGTAGGTGGTAGCTCTGGAAACACCATATATTTT.

The genes are TRBV4-3 and TRBJ1-5; no firm D call. CDR1 is LGHNA and CDR2 is YSLEER in the germline V gene. CDR3 length: 15 residues. V was pared by 2 bases and J by 2 bases, with 10 bases between. DNA of the CDR3: TGCGCCAGCAGCCAATCTGGCCGGGGCAATCAGCCCCAGCATTTT. This translates into CASSQSGRGNQPQHF.

The gene calls are TRBV5-5 and TRBJ2-5; D remains unclear. The CDR3 loop spans 14 amino acids. Trimming stripped 4 bases from V and 1 base from J, with 11 bases between. The germline V gene encodes CDR1 SGHKS and CDR2 YYEKEE (reference sequence). The CDR3 here is CASSLRSLQETQYF. CDR3 in DNA: TGTGCCAGCAGCCTCAGATCCCTCCAAGAGACCCAGTACTTC.